This TCR beta chain was observed in a study of T-cell memory formation after mild COVID-19. Whole-study results and caveats: CD4+ bias marked clones expanding day 15 to 37, unlike balanced contracting clones.

Constant-segment-primed 5'RACE gave TCR alpha and TCR beta cDNA libraries with sample barcodes and UMIs. TCRdb reprocessed the 5' RACE reads via MiXCR and lists one record per CDR3 protein. The sample carries a few hundred thousand distinct CDR3 sequences, under 25% recorded once. Turning to this clonotype: Antigen unknown.

The sample consisted of PBMCs or a T cell subset sorted from them (not recorded which). The source of this sequence is an adult woman who had mild COVID-19 (a few samples of this study predate the infection). Cell type and time point are not known.

CDR3 sequence: CASSLRVAGGPGTDTQYF. The CDR3 region has the DNA TGTGCCAGCAGTTTACGTGTAGCGGGAGGGCCAGGCACAGATACGCAGTATTTT. The gene calls are TRBV28 and TRBJ2-3, with TRBD2 matching 11 bases. The length of the CDR3 is 18 residues. J gave up 1 base and V 2 bases, and 8 bases lay outside the gene matches. Germline lookup yields CDR1 MDHEN and CDR2 SYDVKM.